The 32 T cell receptor beta chains presented below share a single source sample, sequenced in a study of blood T cells in healthy people across ages. Alongside a J-beta primer mix, a sample-barcoded 5' primer served in a second PCR lasting about 7 to 12 cycles. Each CDR3 protein gets one entry after TCRdb re-called the 5' RACE reads with MiXCR. The data hold approximately 1,000,000 distinct CDR3 sequences, with around two fifths observed a single time. Sequencing input: blood. The receptors derive from a young man in good health.

This clonotype was seen once. This rearrangement joins TRBV20-1 to TRBJ1-2; no clear D. The V gene lost 0 bases and the J gene lost 8 bases, with 13 bases spanning the gap. Germline loops: CDR1 DFQATT, CDR2 SNEGSKA (reference sequence). The CDR3 has 13 amino acids. The CDR3: CSAREGGLGGYTF. The CDR3 DNA reads as TGCAGTGCTAGAGAGGGAGGGCTAGGCGGCTACACCTTC.

This clonotype was seen a few times. The rearrangement uses TRBV29-1 and TRBJ2-3; tentatively, D is TRBD1 (5 bases). Germline CDR1 is SQVTM and CDR2 is ANQGSEA. V lost 5 bases to trimming and J lost 0 bases, with 12 bases between them. The CDR3 consists of 14 residues. CDR3: CSVSKGSSTDTQYF. The DNA for the CDR3 is TGCAGCGTTTCCAAGGGGTCGAGCACAGATACGCAGTATTTT.

This clonotype appeared many times. This chain uses TRBV27 with TRBJ2-1, with 9 bases matching TRBD1. From germline, CDR1 is MNHEY and CDR2 SMNVEV (reference sequence). V shed 2 bases, J shed 3 bases, and the junction held 2 bases outside the gene matches. There are 15 residues in the CDR3. The CDR3 DNA sequence: TGTGCCAGCAGTTTAGGGACAGGGCTCTACAATGAGCAGTTCTTC. Amino acid sequence: CASSLGTGLYNEQFF.

The genes are TRBV7-2 and TRBJ1-1; a weak D match, TRBD1 (5 bases). Trimming cost V 2 bases and J 4 bases, with 14 bases left between them. CDR1 and CDR2 (germline): SGHTA, FQGNSA. CDR3 size: 15 residues. CDR3: CASSLSAGISTEAFF. The CDR3 nucleotides are TGTGCCAGCAGCTTATCTGCAGGGATCTCCACTGAAGCTTTCTTT. The variable domain in full, completed from reference TRBV7-2 and TRBJ1-1, reads GAGVSQSPSNKVTEKGKDVELRCDPISGHTALYWYRQSLGQGLEFLIYFQGNSAPDKSGLPSDRFSAERTGGSVSTLTIQRTQQEDSAVYLCASSLSAGISTEAFFGQGTRLTVV.

This clonotype was detected a few times. The V gene is TRBV4-1, the J gene TRBJ2-4; 9 bases match TRBD1. This CDR3 region has 14 residues. V dropped 4 bases and J dropped 8; count of bases not matched to a gene: 6. The germline gives CDR1 MGHRA, CDR2 YSYEKL. The CDR3 spells CASSRTGGSDIQYF. CDR3 bases: TGCGCCAGCAGCCGAACAGGGGGCTCAGACATTCAGTACTTC.

The chain links TRBV12-3 or TRBV12-4 to TRBJ2-4; 8 nucleotides agree with TRBD1. After removal of 4 bases from V and 13 bases from J, the junction contained 15 bases not matched to a gene. This CDR3 is built from 15 residues. The CDR3 loop is CASSSRTGPSLEQYF. CDR3 nucleotides: TGTGCCAGCAGTTCGAGGACAGGGCCCTCCTTGGAGCAGTACTTC.

This clonotype was found a few times. The rearrangement uses TRBV20-1 and TRBJ1-1; possible D gene TRBD1, 6 bases. Germline CDR1 reads DFQATT; CDR2 reads SNEGSKA (reference sequence). This CDR3 has 13 amino acids. V was shortened by 8 bases and J by 4 bases, with 17 bases between the two germline ends. Written as DNA, the CDR3 is TGCAGTCTGACAATAGGGGGGATCACTGAAGCTTTCTTT. Protein sequence: CSLTIGGITEAFF.

The CDR3 DNA reads TGTGCCAGCAGCTCCCGCGCGGGAGAGCTGTTTTTT. This gives the protein CASSSRAGELFF. The genes are TRBV11-1 and TRBJ2-2, with a possible D match to TRBD2 (6 bases). Germline values: CDR1 SGHAT, CDR2 FQDESV (reference sequence). CDR3 length: 12 amino acids. The germline V and J ends were trimmed by 4 bases and 11 bases, with 11 bases remaining between them.

This clonotype was found a few times. The chain joins TRBV9 to TRBJ2-3, with D possibly TRBD2 on 6 matching bases. This CDR3 spans 16 amino acids. Germline V lookup: CDR1 SGDLS, CDR2 YYNGEE. The germline V and J ends were trimmed by 1 base and 3 bases, with 15 bases remaining between them. CDR3 sequence reads: CASSVSSGTWTDTQYF. DNA for the CDR3: TGTGCCAGCAGCGTATCATCGGGGACTTGGACAGATACGCAGTATTTT. The whole variable domain, filled in from reference TRBV9 and TRBJ2-3, reads DSGVTQTPKHLITATGQRVTLRCSPRSGDLSVYWYQQSLDQGLQFLIQYYNGEERAKGNILERFSAQQFPDLHSELNLSSLELGDSALYFCASSVSSGTWTDTQYFGPGTRLTVL.

The V call is TRBV7-9, the J call TRBJ2-2, with TRBD2 as a possible D gene (5 bases). The germline V gene encodes CDR1 SEHNR and CDR2 FQNEAQ (reference sequence). Trimming cost V 7 bases and J 1 base, with 13 bases left between them. The CDR3 totals 15 residues. CDR3 residues: CASIIGERNTGELFF. CDR3 DNA: TGTGCCAGCATCATCGGGGAAAGGAACACCGGGGAGCTGTTTTTT.

This clonotype showed up many times. This rearrangement joins TRBV7-9 to TRBJ2-7; tentative D call: TRBD1 (6 bases). CDR1 and CDR2 (germline): SEHNR, FQNEAQ (reference sequence). The V end lost 5 bases, the J end lost 3 bases, and 11 bases lay between the germline ends. There are 13 residues in the CDR3. The CDR3 region is CASSPGDNYEQYF. CDR3 bases: TGTGCCAGCAGCCCCGGGGACAACTACGAGCAGTACTTC.

The chain couples TRBV7-2 to TRBJ2-5, with 9 bases identical to TRBD2. Trimming at V came to 8 bases and at J to 11 bases, leaving 21 bases not matched to a gene. The V gene's germline CDR1 is SGHTA and CDR2 FQGNSA. This CDR3 spans 16 amino acids. This chain's CDR3 is CASSGRGSGGSSEQYF. CDR3 coding DNA: TGTGCCAGCTCCGGCCGGGGGAGCGGGGGGTCATCTGAGCAGTACTTC. Looking up the rest from reference TRBV7-2 and TRBJ2-5 gives the full variable domain: GAGVSQSPSNKVTEKGKDVELRCDPISGHTALYWYRQSLGQGLEFLIYFQGNSAPDKSGLPSDRFSAERTGGSVSTLTIQRTQQEDSAVYLCASSGRGSGGSSEQYFGPGTRLLVL.

The chain employs TRBV5-1 and TRBJ1-1; TRBD1 might be the D (5 bases). Germline V lookup: CDR1 SGHRS, CDR2 YFSETQ. The V end was cut by 5 bases, the J end by 8 bases, with 10 bases between. This CDR3 region has 11 residues. The CDR3 region has the DNA TGCGCCAGCAGGAACTCAGGGGAAGCTTTCTTT. Translated, it gives CASRNSGEAFF.

V is TRBV20-1 and J is TRBJ1-2; 8 nucleotides align to TRBD1. Germline lookup yields CDR1 DFQATT and CDR2 SNEGSKA (reference sequence). After removal of 0 bases from V and 8 bases from J, the junction contained 11 bases not matched to a gene. The CDR3 runs 15 residues. In DNA form, the CDR3 reads TGCAGTGCTAGAGAGCCCGGGACAGGTCTATGGGGCTACACCTTC. Its translation: CSAREPGTGLWGYTF.

The V and J genes are TRBV5-1 and TRBJ1-2; maybe TRBD1 (6 bases). The CDR3 contains 15 residues. Per germline, CDR1 SGHRS and CDR2 YFSETQ. Trimming took 4 bases from V and 0 from J, leaving 13 bases between them. The CDR3 DNA reads as TGCGCCAGCAGCGGATACAGGGTCCCTAACTATGGCTACACCTTC. It specifies CASSGYRVPNYGYTF.

This rearrangement joins TRBV20-1 to TRBJ2-3; 8 bases match TRBD2. The CDR3 spans 15 residues. Per germline, CDR1 DFQATT and CDR2 SNEGSKA (reference sequence). V lost 7 bases, J lost 6 bases, and 15 bases stayed unmatched. The CDR3 region is CSGTPASGGGDTQYF. The CDR3 bases are TGCAGTGGTACCCCGGCCAGCGGGGGTGGGGATACGCAGTATTTT.

This clonotype came up many times. The germline gene is not matched at one end of the junction; a read error may be the cause. The chain employs TRBV4-3 and TRBJ2-2; D may be TRBD2 (5 bases). This CDR3 is built from 14 residues. Germline CDR1 LGHNA, CDR2 YSLEER. The CDR3 protein is CASSQDRGTGELFF. The CDR3 nucleotides are TGTGCCAGCAGCCAAGATAGAGGGACCGGGGAGCTGTTTTTT.

Points on this clonotype: A much bigger clone sits one base away, suggesting this may be a read error. The V call is TRBV21-1, the J call TRBJ2-7; TRBD1 is taken as the D call from the table, unchecked against the DNA. The J call may be in error: the DNA end matches TRBJ2-4 better. TRBV21-1 is assigned pseudogene status. This CDR3 has 17 residues. The DNA of the CDR3 is TGTGCCAGCAGCAAAAAGGGGGGGCGTATTTGGTGTGACATTCAGTACTTC. Its translation is CASSKKGGRIWCDIQYF.

This clonotype showed up just a few times. The genes are TRBV15 and TRBJ2-2; weak D call: TRBD1 (6 bases). The CDR3 covers 17 residues. Trimming stripped 1 base from V and 0 bases from J, with 12 bases between. The germline V gene has CDR1 LNHNV and CDR2 YYDKDF (reference sequence). The CDR3 region has the DNA TGTGCCACCAGCAGAGTTGGGGGACAAACGAACACCGGGGAGCTGTTTTTT. Residues: CATSRVGGQTNTGELFF.

This clonotype showed up just a few times. V and J are TRBV19 and TRBJ2-3, with 7 nucleotides matching TRBD2. The CDR3 spans 13 residues. Trimming at V came to 0 bases and at J to 9 bases, leaving 3 bases not matched to a gene. The germline V gene has CDR1 LNHDA and CDR2 SQIVND (reference sequence). The CDR3: CASSIEGLGTQYF. DNA for the CDR3: TGTGCCAGTAGTATAGAAGGACTAGGAACGCAGTATTTT.

A few counts support this clonotype. This chain joins TRBV21-1 and TRBJ2-1; the D call in the table, TRBD2, was not verified against the DNA. TRBV21-1 represents a pseudogene. This CDR3 is built from 16 residues. CDR3 sequence reads: CASSKRVIYQVDEQFF. The CDR3 coding sequence is TGTGCCAGCAGCAAGAGGGTTATTTATCAGGTCGATGAGCAGTTCTTC.

The chain recombines TRBV11-2 with TRBJ2-7; perhaps D is TRBD1 or TRBD2 (5 bases each). The V end lost 3 bases, the J end lost 0 bases, and 12 bases lay between the germline ends. The CDR3 runs 15 residues. Germline CDR1 reads SGHAT; CDR2 reads FQNNGV. The CDR3 is CASSLRGTASYEQYF. CDR3 sequence (DNA): TGTGCCAGCAGCTTGAGAGGGACCGCCTCCTACGAGCAGTACTTC.

This clonotype was seen just once. Its ends do not fully match the called genes, so a read error is possible. J is TRBJ1-2 and V is TRBV6-6, with 8 nucleotides matching TRBD1. Germline CDR1 and CDR2: MNHNY and SVGAGI (reference sequence). The CDR3 sequence is 14 residues long. This CDR3 is CASSGQGSDYGCTF. CDR3 DNA sequence: TGTGCCAGCAGTGGACAGGGTAGCGACTATGGCTGCACCTTC.

The sample holds a few counts of this clonotype. The chain joins TRBV5-1 to TRBJ1-4; 8 bases map to TRBD1. The CDR3 is 16 residues long. The junction had 3 bases not matched to a gene; V was cut back by 0 bases and J by 2 bases. Germline CDR1 reads SGHRS; CDR2 reads YFSETQ. The chain's CDR3 is CASSLGTGNTNEKLFF. The CDR3 nucleotides are TGCGCCAGCAGCTTGGGGACAGGGAACACTAATGAAAAACTGTTTTTT.

The chain combines TRBV2 with TRBJ1-6, with a weak D call TRBD1 (5 bases). Germline V gives CDR1 SNHLY, CDR2 FYNNEI. Trimming pared 2 bases from V and 4 bases from J, leaving 18 bases between. The CDR3 is made up of 18 amino acids. The CDR3 nucleotides read TGTGCCAGCAGTGAAAGACAGCTAATATCCCCTTATAATTCACCCCTCCACTTT. Translation: CASSERQLISPYNSPLHF.

This clonotype came up once. The junction does not match germline at one end; this may be a read error. The chain links TRBV4-2 to TRBJ2-4; maybe TRBD1 (5 bases). Germline V CDR1 and CDR2: LGHNA, YNFKEQ. The CDR3 sequence is 16 residues long. CDR3 region: CASSQDLRVGKNIEYF. CDR3 bases: TGTGCCAGCAGCCAAGATCTCAGGGTGGGCAAAAACATTGAGTACTTC.

J is TRBJ1-2 and V is TRBV25-1; D remains unclear. The CDR3 covers 13 residues. Germline CDR1 is MGHDK and CDR2 is SYGVNS. The V gene lost 5 bases and the J gene lost 3 bases, with 10 bases spanning the gap. CDR3 sequence: CASSMFSDYGYTF. CDR3 nucleotide sequence: TGTGCCAGCAGTATGTTTTCGGACTATGGCTACACCTTC.

This clonotype was seen a handful of times. Since a much larger clone is just one base distant, this may be a read error. V usage is TRBV6-5 and J usage is TRBJ2-3; no definite D call. Looked up from germline, CDR1 is MNHEY and CDR2 is SVGAGI. Trimming removed 10 bases from V and 2 bases from J, with 7 bases in between. The CDR3 runs to 11 residues. The CDR3, as DNA: TGTGCCACCAGCCACACAGATACGCAGTATTTT. Its translation: CATSHTDTQYF.

This clonotype turned up a few times. The chain combines TRBV29-1 with TRBJ1-5, with no clear D. Trimming took 6 bases from V and 0 from J, leaving 12 bases between them. Germline V gives CDR1 SQVTM, CDR2 ANQGSEA. The CDR3 contains 14 residues. The CDR3 coding sequence is TGCAGCGTGTCAGAGTTAGATAGCAATCAGCCCCAGCATTTT. This encodes CSVSELDSNQPQHF.

CDR3 nucleotide sequence: TGTGCCAGCAGTTCCCCCGGGGGGACAATTTCTGGCTACACCTTC. Translated, it gives CASSSPGGTISGYTF. The genes are TRBV12-3 or TRBV12-4 and TRBJ1-2, with D possibly TRBD1 on 6 matching bases. The CDR3 consists of 15 residues. V was clipped by 4 bases and J by 7 bases, with 19 bases between them.

The chain joins TRBV7-9 to TRBJ2-7; 7 bases align to TRBD1. Germline CDR1 reads SEHNR; CDR2 reads FQNEAQ (reference sequence). The ends lost 1 base at V and 3 bases at J; junction bases unmatched: 18. The CDR3 consists of 19 residues. CDR3 sequence: CASSLVPPPTGKGYYEQYF. CDR3 nucleotides: TGTGCCAGCAGCTTAGTACCCCCTCCGACAGGGAAAGGATACTACGAGCAGTACTTC.

The V and J genes are TRBV9 and TRBJ2-7, with 7 bases identical to TRBD2. Germline V gene sequence: CDR1 SGDLS, CDR2 YYNGEE. Losses at the gene ends were 1 base for V and 7 bases for J; bases not matched to a gene: 11. This CDR3 has 15 residues. CDR3 sequence: CASSVYGGSYNEQYF. CDR3 DNA: TGTGCCAGCAGCGTATACGGGGGGTCCTACAATGAGCAGTACTTC.